A selection of T cell receptor beta chains follows, all from one sample in a study of blood T cell repertoires in COVID-19. Assay: immunoSEQ multiplex PCR; the TCRdb copy retains only in-frame clones and omits some. The sample has 300,000 to 350,000 clones, roughly 87% seen once; the top ten hold around 10%. Sequenced material: PBMCs or T cells enriched from blood (not recorded which). The receptors derive from a woman younger than 30 who had recovered from COVID-19. Each CDR3 is given with its conserved first and last residue. D genes are given only for firm matches. The size entry is marked missing in some rows and otherwise reads once, few, many or a size class.

clone size | D gene | J gene | CDR3 length | V gene | CDR3 protein | CDR3 DNA
. | TRBD1 | TRBJ1-1 | 14 | TRBV18 | CASSAGQGGPEAFF | TGTGCCAGCAGCGCGGGACAGGGGGGCCCTGAAGCTTTCTTT
. | . | TRBJ1-1 | 14 | TRBV7-8 | CASSLAGTTTEAFF | TGTGCCAGCAGCTTAGCTGGGACAACCACTGAAGCTTTCTTT
many | . | TRBJ2-7 | 10 | TRBV27 | CASGPYEQYF | TGTGCCAGCGGCCCCTACGAGCAGTACTTC
. | . | TRBJ2-3 | 14 | TRBV5-1 | CASSLWGVTDTQYF | TGCGCCAGCAGCTTGTGGGGGGTCACAGATACGCAGTATTTT
. | . | TRBJ2-3 | 17 | TRBV5-1 | CASSSLPPGKNTDTQYF | TGCGCCAGCAGCTCTCTACCCCCAGGGAAAAACACAGATACGCAGTATTTT
. | TRBD1 | TRBJ1-5 | 13 | TRBV5-1 | CASSLEGAQPQHF | TGCGCCAGCAGCTTGGAGGGGGCTCAGCCCCAGCATTTT
once | TRBD1 | TRBJ1-1 | 15 | TRBV27 | CASSQRQGLNTEAFF | TGTGCCAGCAGTCAACGACAGGGGCTGAACACTGAAGCTTTCTTT
once | TRBD1 | TRBJ1-5 | 15 | TRBV24-1 | CATSTHGQGPQPQHF | TGTGCCACCAGTACTCATGGACAGGGACCCCAGCCCCAGCATTTT
. | . | TRBJ2-7 | 16 | TRBV4-3 | CASSQDLGRVSYEQYF | TGCGCCAGCAGCCAAGATCTCGGCAGGGTTTCCTACGAGCAGTACTTC
many | . | TRBJ1-1 | 15 | TRBV6-2/TRBV6-3 | CASSQSKYMNTEAFF | TGTGCCAGCAGTCAATCGAAGTACATGAACACTGAAGCTTTCTTT
once | . | TRBJ1-5 | 17 | TRBV7-8 | CASTEGGGGNSNQPQHF | TGTGCCAGCACCGAGGGGGGGGGCGGAAATAGCAATCAGCCCCAGCATTTT
. | TRBD2 | TRBJ2-1 | 18 | TRBV7-9 | CASSLTGTSGTERNEQFF | TGTGCCAGCAGCTTAACCGGGACTAGCGGGACCGAGAGGAATGAGCAGTTCTTC
. | . | TRBJ2-1 | 15 | TRBV5-1 | CASSLARGGYNEQFF | TGCGCCAGCAGCTTGGCGAGGGGAGGCTACAATGAGCAGTTCTTC
. | TRBD2 | TRBJ2-3 | 17 | TRBV7-2 | CASSLASGLANTDTQYF | TGTGCCAGCAGCTTAGCATCGGGACTAGCCAACACAGATACGCAGTATTTT
. | . | TRBJ1-5 | 13 | TRBV12-3/TRBV12-4 | CASSAEVNQPQHF | TGTGCCAGCAGCGCAGAGGTCAATCAGCCCCAGCATTTT
few | TRBD2 | TRBJ2-1 | 19 | TRBV7-9 | CASSPPLMSREAPYNEQFF | TGTGCCAGCAGCCCTCCCCTGATGTCCCGGGAGGCCCCCTACAATGAGCAGTTCTTC
. | . | TRBJ2-1 | 16 | TRBV24-1 | CATSAPDTFTYNEQFF | TGTGCCACCAGTGCCCCAGACACATTTACCTACAATGAGCAGTTCTTC
. | TRBD2 | TRBJ2-1 | 15 | TRBV6-2/TRBV6-3 | CASSYRASGGNEQFF | TGTGCCAGCAGTTATAGGGCTAGCGGGGGCAATGAGCAGTTCTTC
many | . | TRBJ1-2 | 14 | TRBV4-1 | CASSQVSGNDGYTF | TGCGCCAGCAGCCAAGTTTCGGGGAACGATGGCTACACCTTC
. | TRBD1 | TRBJ1-1 | 15 | TRBV5-5 | CASSSRQGVNNEAFF | TGTGCCAGCAGCTCCCGACAGGGGGTTAATAATGAAGCTTTCTTT
. | TRBD1 | TRBJ2-7 | 15 | TRBV11-2 | CASSEWTGSSYEQYF | TGTGCCAGCAGCGAATGGACAGGGAGCTCCTACGAGCAGTACTTC
few | . | TRBJ1-5 | 13 | TRBV6-2/TRBV6-3 | CASSYIDPQPQHF | TGTGCCAGCAGTTACATAGATCCCCAGCCCCAGCATTTT
. | . | TRBJ1-5 | 17 | TRBV6-1 | CASSDLSGTLGNQPQHF | TGTGCCAGCAGTGATTTGTCCGGGACATTGGGCAATCAGCCCCAGCATTTT
once | TRBD1 | TRBJ1-4 | 18 | TRBV7-8 | CASSLAATQQGAWEKLFF | TGTGCCAGCAGCTTAGCAGCCACCCAACAGGGGGCGTGGGAAAAACTGTTTTTT
. | . | TRBJ1-2 | 15 | TRBV30 | CAWSLRPDGNYGYTF | TGTGCCTGGAGCCTAAGACCCGACGGGAACTATGGCTACACCTTC
. | . | TRBJ2-7 | 13 | TRBV5-1 | CASSSDSGYEQYF | TGCGCCAGCAGCTCGGACAGTGGATACGAGCAGTACTTC
few | TRBD1 | TRBJ1-3 | 17 | TRBV10-3 | CAISVRTGAISGNTIYF | TGTGCCATCAGTGTTAGGACAGGGGCGATCTCTGGAAACACCATATATTTT
few | TRBD1 | TRBJ1-1 | 17 | TRBV4-2 | CASSQVETGVGNTEAFF | TGTGCCAGCAGCCAAGTTGAGACAGGGGTTGGCAACACTGAAGCTTTCTTT
. | . | TRBJ2-3 | 15 | TRBV7-3 | CASSYGQGYTDTQYF | TGTGCCAGCAGCTATGGACAAGGATACACAGATACGCAGTATTTT
. | . | TRBJ2-5 | 13 | TRBV5-1 | CASSGGTQETQYF | TGCGCCAGCAGCGGCGGGACTCAAGAGACCCAGTACTTC
once | . | TRBJ2-3 | 18 | TRBV18 | CASSPPYGTLGETDTQYF | TGTGCCAGCTCACCACCATACGGGACTCTGGGAGAAACAGATACGCAGTATTTT
. | . | TRBJ1-1 | 15 | TRBV28 | CASLRSDSLFTEAFF | TGTGCCAGCCTCCGGTCTGACAGCTTGTTCACTGAAGCTTTCTTT
. | TRBD2 | TRBJ2-7 | 15 | TRBV20-1 | CSASSSGRFPYEQYF | TGCAGTGCTAGTTCTAGCGGGCGTTTCCCCTACGAGCAGTACTTC
. | TRBD1 | TRBJ2-3 | 17 | TRBV4-1 | CASSQDPRQGLTDTQYF | TGCGCCAGCAGCCAAGATCCTCGACAGGGCTTAACAGATACGCAGTATTTT
. | TRBD1 | TRBJ2-5 | 15 | TRBV9 | CASSAAQGAAETQYF | TGTGCCAGCAGCGCCGCTCAGGGGGCTGCGGAGACCCAGTACTTC
. | . | TRBJ2-3 | 14 | TRBV7-2 | CASSYAGHTDTQYF | TGTGCCAGCAGCTATGCGGGGCACACAGATACGCAGTATTTT
. | TRBD2 | TRBJ2-1 | 14 | TRBV15 | CATQTTSGYNEQFF | TGTGCCACCCAAACGACTAGCGGTTACAATGAGCAGTTCTTC
. | . | TRBJ2-3 | 17 | TRBV21-1 | CASSKRSSGSGSDTQYF | TGTGCCAGCAGCAAAAGGTCCAGCGGGAGCGGGTCAGATACGCAGTATTTT
. | . | TRBJ1-1 | 15 | TRBV7-6 | CASSLGQGLNTEAFF | TGTGCCAGCAGCTTAGGGCAGGGATTGAACACTGAAGCTTTCTTT
. | . | TRBJ1-2 | 19 | TRBV7-2 | CASSFISPPGGCENYGYTF | TGTGCCAGCAGCTTTATATCGCCTCCAGGCGGGTGTGAGAACTATGGCTACACCTTC
. | . | TRBJ1-6 | 14 | TRBV30 | CAWFTGRVNSPLHF | TGTGCCTGGTTCACCGGGCGGGTCAATTCACCCCTCCACTTT
. | . | TRBJ2-2 | 14 | TRBV28 | CASSFSRGAGELFF | TGTGCCAGCAGTTTCTCCAGGGGAGCCGGGGAGCTGTTTTTT